Each of the 9 T cell receptor beta chains below was sequenced from the same sample in a study of beta chain features in type 1 diabetes. These receptors' targets are unknown. Study results and caveats: Moderate yet significant TCRB CDR3 shortening was seen in Type 1 diabetes patients in all four CD4+ subsets.

Every isolated RNA sample was fully reverse transcribed, so sequencing captured expressed TCRB transcripts. Only in-frame clones appear in the TCRdb table, and some are missing; sequencing was by immunoSEQ multiplex PCR. This sample has 50,000 to 55,000 clones, with approximately 60% found just once. Material: stem cell memory CD4+ T cells from blood. The receptor set was obtained from a woman in her 30s with type 1 diabetes.

The chain links TRBV28 to TRBJ2-1; 7 bases map to TRBD2. Trimming removed 4 bases from V and 9 bases from J; junction bases left unmatched: 12. The germline V gene has CDR1 MDHEN and CDR2 SYDVKM. CDR3 size: 15 residues. DNA for the CDR3: TGTGCCAGCAGTTCCGAACGAGGGAGGGCCACTGAGCAGTTCTTC. It encodes CASSSERGRATEQFF.

This clone was seen a handful of times. The V and J genes are TRBV18 and TRBJ2-5; TRBD1 is a possible D gene (6 bases). Trimming cost V 0 bases and J 5 bases, with 10 bases left between them. In germline, CDR1 is KGHSH, CDR2 LQKENI. There are 14 residues in the CDR3. The CDR3 spells CASSPPGTRETQYF. CDR3 sequence (DNA): TGTGCCAGCTCACCACCGGGGACACGGGAGACCCAGTACTTC.

The CDR3 is CASSARSGDDNEQFF. CDR3 DNA: TGTGCCAGCTCCGCGCGGAGCGGGGATGATAATGAGCAGTTCTTC. The V call is TRBV18, the J call TRBJ2-1; 7 nucleotides align to TRBD2. The CDR3 is 15 residues long. The V gene end was trimmed by 6 bases and the J gene end by 7 bases; junction bases not matched to a gene: 12. Germline lookup yields CDR1 KGHSH and CDR2 LQKENI.

This clone was detected a few times. The rearrangement uses TRBV2 and TRBJ2-5, with 8 bases matching TRBD1. CDR3 size: 13 residues. In germline, CDR1 is SNHLY, CDR2 FYNNEI. J was trimmed by 5 bases and V by 4 bases; bases with no gene match: 3. The CDR3 DNA reads as TGTGCCAGCAGTGTCCGGGACAGGGAGACCCAGTACTTC. Encoded protein: CASSVRDRETQYF.

This clone showed up just a few times. The J gene is TRBJ2-3, the V gene TRBV6-5; 11 bases fit TRBD2. The CDR3 totals 15 residues. The germline V gene has CDR1 MNHEY and CDR2 SVGAGI. V shed 6 bases, J shed 4 bases, and the junction held 6 bases outside the gene matches. For the CDR3, the DNA is TGTGCCAGCAGACTTAGCGGGAGGGCCCCAGATACGCAGTATTTT. Translating gives CASRLSGRAPDTQYF.

The CDR3 region is CASGLVLGGSGRINEQFF. The CDR3 nucleotides are TGTGCTAGTGGTTTGGTACTAGGTGGGAGCGGGAGGATTAATGAGCAGTTCTTC. This chain connects TRBV12-5 to TRBJ2-1; TRBD2 matches 9 bases. Germline CDR1 and CDR2: LGHNT and FRNRAP. The CDR3 loop spans 18 amino acids. V lost 0 bases, J lost 7 bases, and 13 bases stayed unmatched.

V is TRBV11-2 and J is TRBJ2-5; TRBD2 matches at 7 bases. The CDR3 spans 14 residues. V dropped 7 bases and J dropped 3; count of bases not matched to a gene: 8. Germline loops: CDR1 SGHAT, CDR2 FQNNGV. This CDR3 reads CASTLASGEETQYF. The CDR3 DNA follows: TGTGCCAGCACCCTAGCTAGCGGAGAAGAGACCCAGTACTTC. Supplemented by reference TRBV11-2 and TRBJ2-5, the full variable domain reads EAGVAQSPRYKIIEKRQSVAFWCNPISGHATLYWYQQILGQGPKLLIQFQNNGVVDDSQLPKDRFSAERLKGVDSTLKIQPAKLEDSAVYLCASTLASGEETQYFGPGTRLLVL.

A few counts support this clone. V gene TRBV29-1 combines with J gene TRBJ2-7; D is ambiguous. V lost 4 bases, J lost 1 base, and 8 bases lay in between. Germline CDR1 reads SQVTM; CDR2 reads ANQGSEA. The CDR3 extends over 12 amino acids. This chain's CDR3 is CSVGLVSYEQYF. The CDR3 DNA sequence: TGCAGCGTTGGGCTAGTATCCTACGAGCAGTACTTC.

The J gene is TRBJ1-1, the V gene TRBV25-1, with 7 bases aligning to TRBD1. The CDR3 is 13 amino acids. CDR1 and CDR2 from the germline V gene are MGHDK and SYGVNS. The V segment lost 3 bases and the J segment 10 bases; nucleotides outside the gene matches: 8. CDR3 amino acids: CASSDRQGLGAFF. The CDR3 nucleotides read TGTGCCAGCAGTGACCGACAGGGCCTTGGAGCTTTCTTT.